This TCR beta chain was sequenced during a study of identical twins. Notes on the study in general: The authors drew conclusions from cross-sectional statistical analysis rather than following the same donors.

This clonotype was observed a handful of times. No antigen is known for it. Germline CDR1 KGHDR, CDR2 SFDVKD. V dropped 5 bases and J dropped 7 bases, with 11 bases sitting between them. CDR3 length: 13 residues. cDNA molecules carried unique molecular identifiers, and template switching added a universal primer site. TCRdb independently ran MiXCR on the 5' RACE reads; one entry per CDR3 protein. This sample has hundreds of thousands of distinct CDR3 sequences, with roughly an eighth found just once. The sample was also reused in another study, on yellow fever vaccine responses in identical twins. That report adds: Twins reportedly had a vaccine T cell response that seemed partly convergent, partly personalized.

The chain recombines TRBV24-1 with TRBJ2-1; the D gene is possibly TRBD1 (6 bases). The clonotype originates from a woman younger than 35 in good health. The sequenced material came from PBMCs. CDR3 in DNA: TGTGCCACCAGTGGGGGGCCTCGGAATGAGCAGTTCTTC. Translated, it gives CATSGGPRNEQFF.